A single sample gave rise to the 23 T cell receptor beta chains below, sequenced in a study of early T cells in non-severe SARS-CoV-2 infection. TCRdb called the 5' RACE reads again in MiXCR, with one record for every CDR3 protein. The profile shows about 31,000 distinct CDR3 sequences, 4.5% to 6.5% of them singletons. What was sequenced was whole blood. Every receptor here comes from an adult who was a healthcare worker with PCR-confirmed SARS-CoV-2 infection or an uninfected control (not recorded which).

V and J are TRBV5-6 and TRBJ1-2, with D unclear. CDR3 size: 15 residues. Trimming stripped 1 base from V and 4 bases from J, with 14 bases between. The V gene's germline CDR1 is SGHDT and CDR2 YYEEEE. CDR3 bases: TGTGCCAGCAGCTTGTCTGAAGCTTACACCTATGGCTACACCTTC. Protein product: CASSLSEAYTYGYTF.

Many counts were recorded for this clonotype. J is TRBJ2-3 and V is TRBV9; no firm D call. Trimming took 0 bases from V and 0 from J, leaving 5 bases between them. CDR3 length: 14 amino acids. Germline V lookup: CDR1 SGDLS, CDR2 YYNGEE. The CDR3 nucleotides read TGTGCCAGCAGCGTAGCCTCTAGCACAGATACGCAGTATTTT. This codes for CASSVASSTDTQYF.

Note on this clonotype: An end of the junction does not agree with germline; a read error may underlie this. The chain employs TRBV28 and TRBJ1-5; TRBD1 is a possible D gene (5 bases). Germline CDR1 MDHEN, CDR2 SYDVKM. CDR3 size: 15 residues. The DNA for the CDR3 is TGTGTCAGCAACAGTGGCCTAGGGGGCAATCAGCCCCAGCATTTT. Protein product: CVSNSGLGGNQPQHF.

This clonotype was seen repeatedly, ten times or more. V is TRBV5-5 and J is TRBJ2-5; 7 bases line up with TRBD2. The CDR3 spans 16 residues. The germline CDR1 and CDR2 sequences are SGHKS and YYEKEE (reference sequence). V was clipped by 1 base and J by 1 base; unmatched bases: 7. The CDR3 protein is CASSLLPGGPQETQYF. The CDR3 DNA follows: TGTGCCAGCAGCTTGCTGCCGGGAGGCCCCCAAGAGACCCAGTACTTC.

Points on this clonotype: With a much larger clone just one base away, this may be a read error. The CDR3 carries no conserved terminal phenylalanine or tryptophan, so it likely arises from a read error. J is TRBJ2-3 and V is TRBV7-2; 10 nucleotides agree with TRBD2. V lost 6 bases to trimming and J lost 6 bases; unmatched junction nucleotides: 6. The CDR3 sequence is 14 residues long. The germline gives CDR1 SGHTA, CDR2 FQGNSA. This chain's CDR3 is CASRLAGVSDTQYS. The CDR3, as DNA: TGTGCCAGCAGGCTAGCGGGAGTTTCTGATACGCAGTATTCT.

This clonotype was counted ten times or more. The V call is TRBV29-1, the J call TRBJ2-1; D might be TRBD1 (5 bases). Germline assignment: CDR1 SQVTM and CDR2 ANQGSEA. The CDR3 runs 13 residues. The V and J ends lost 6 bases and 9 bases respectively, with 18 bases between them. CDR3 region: CSVIITGLGEQFF. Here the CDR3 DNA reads TGCAGCGTGATCATTACAGGTTTGGGTGAGCAGTTCTTC.

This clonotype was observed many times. Written as DNA, the CDR3 is TGCGCCAGCAGCTTGCGGGACAAACGTCAAGACGAGCAGTACTTC. It translates to CASSLRDKRQDEQYF. The V and J genes are TRBV5-1 and TRBJ2-7, with D possibly matching TRBD1 (6 bases). The CDR3 spans 15 residues. V dropped 1 base and J dropped 5 bases, with 16 bases sitting between them. Per the germline V gene, CDR1 is SGHRS and CDR2 is YFSETQ.

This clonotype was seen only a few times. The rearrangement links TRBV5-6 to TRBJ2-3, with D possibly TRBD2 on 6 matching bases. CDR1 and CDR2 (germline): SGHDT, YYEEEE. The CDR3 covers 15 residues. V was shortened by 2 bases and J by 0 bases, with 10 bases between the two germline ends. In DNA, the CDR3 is TGTGCCAGCAGCTTAACGCGGGGAAGCACAGATACGCAGTATTTT. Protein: CASSLTRGSTDTQYF.

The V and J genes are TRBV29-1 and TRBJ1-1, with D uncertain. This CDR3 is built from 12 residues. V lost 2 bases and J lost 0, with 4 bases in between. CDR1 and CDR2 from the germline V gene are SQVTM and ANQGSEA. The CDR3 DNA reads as TGCAGCGTTGAAACCATGAACACTGAAGCTTTCTTT. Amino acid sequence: CSVETMNTEAFF. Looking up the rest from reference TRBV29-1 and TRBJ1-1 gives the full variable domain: SAVISQKPSRDICQRGTSLTIQCQVDSQVTMMFWYRQQPGQSLTLIATANQGSEATYESGFVIDKFPISRPNLTFSTLTVSNMSPEDSSIYLCSVETMNTEAFFGQGTRLTVV.

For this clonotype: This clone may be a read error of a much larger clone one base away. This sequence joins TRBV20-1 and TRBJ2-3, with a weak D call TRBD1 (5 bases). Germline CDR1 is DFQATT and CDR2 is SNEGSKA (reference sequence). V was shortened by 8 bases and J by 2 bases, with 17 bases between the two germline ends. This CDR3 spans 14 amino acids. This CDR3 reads CSLTVATATDTQYF. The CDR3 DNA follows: TGCAGTCTGACAGTTGCTACCGCCACAGATACGCAGTATTTT.

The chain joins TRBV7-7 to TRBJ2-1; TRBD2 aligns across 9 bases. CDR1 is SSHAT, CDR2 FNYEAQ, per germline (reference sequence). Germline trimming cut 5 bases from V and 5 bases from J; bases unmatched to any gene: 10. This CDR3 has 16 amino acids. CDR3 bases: TGTGCCAGCAGCCCCTCCTTGGCGGGAGGGAACAATGAGCAGTTCTTC. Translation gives CASSPSLAGGNNEQFF. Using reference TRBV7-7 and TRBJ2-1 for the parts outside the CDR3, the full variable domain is GAGVSQSPRYKVTKRGQDVTLRCDPISSHATLYWYQQALGQGPEFLTYFNYEAQPDKSGLPSDRFSAERPEGSISTLTIQRTEQRDSAMYRCASSPSLAGGNNEQFFGPGTRLTVL.

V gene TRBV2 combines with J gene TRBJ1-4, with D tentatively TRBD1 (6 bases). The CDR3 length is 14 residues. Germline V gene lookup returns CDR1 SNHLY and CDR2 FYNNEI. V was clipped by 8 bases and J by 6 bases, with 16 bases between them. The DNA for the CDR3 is TGTGCCAGCCGTAACAGGGTTGGTGATGAAAAACTGTTTTTT. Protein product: CASRNRVGDEKLFF.

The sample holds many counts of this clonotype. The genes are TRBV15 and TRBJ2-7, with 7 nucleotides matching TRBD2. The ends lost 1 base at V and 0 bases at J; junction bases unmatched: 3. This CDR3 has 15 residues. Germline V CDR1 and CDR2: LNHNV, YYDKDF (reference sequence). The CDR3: CATSRGAGPSYEQYF. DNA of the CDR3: TGTGCCACCAGCAGAGGAGCGGGGCCCTCCTACGAGCAGTACTTC.

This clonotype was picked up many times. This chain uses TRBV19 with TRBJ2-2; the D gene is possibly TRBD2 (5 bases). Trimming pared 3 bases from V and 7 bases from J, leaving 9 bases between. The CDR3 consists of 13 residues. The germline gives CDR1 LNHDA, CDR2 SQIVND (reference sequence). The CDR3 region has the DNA TGTGCCAGTAGTATTCTAGCTGGCGGGGAGCTGTTTTTT. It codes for CASSILAGGELFF.

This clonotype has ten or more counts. CDR3 residues: CASRHPGASYNEQFF. In DNA, the CDR3 is TGTGCCAGCAGACACCCAGGGGCCTCCTACAATGAGCAGTTCTTC. The chain couples TRBV28 to TRBJ2-1; D may be TRBD1 (6 bases). This CDR3 has 15 residues. Trimming removed 6 bases at V and 0 bases at J, with 12 bases between. Germline CDR1 reads MDHEN; CDR2 reads SYDVKM.

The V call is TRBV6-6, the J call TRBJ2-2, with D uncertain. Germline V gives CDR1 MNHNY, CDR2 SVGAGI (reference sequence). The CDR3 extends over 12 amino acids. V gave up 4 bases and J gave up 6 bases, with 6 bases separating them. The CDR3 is CASSSPPGELFF. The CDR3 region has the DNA TGTGCCAGCAGTTCCCCCCCCGGGGAGCTGTTTTTT.

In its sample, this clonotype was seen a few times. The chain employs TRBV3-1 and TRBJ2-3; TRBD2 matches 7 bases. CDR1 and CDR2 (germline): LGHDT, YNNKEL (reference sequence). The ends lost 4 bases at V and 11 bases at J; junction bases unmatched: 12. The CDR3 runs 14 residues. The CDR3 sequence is CASSLGGTTFGQYF. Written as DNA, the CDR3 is TGTGCCAGCAGCCTAGGAGGGACTACCTTTGGGCAGTATTTT.

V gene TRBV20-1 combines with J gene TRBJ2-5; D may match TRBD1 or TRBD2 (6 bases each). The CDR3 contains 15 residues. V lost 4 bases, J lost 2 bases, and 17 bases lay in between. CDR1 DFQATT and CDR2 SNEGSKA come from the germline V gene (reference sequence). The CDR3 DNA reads TGCAGTGCTAACAGGGCGGCTAGCGCGCAAGAGACCCAGTACTTC. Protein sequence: CSANRAASAQETQYF.

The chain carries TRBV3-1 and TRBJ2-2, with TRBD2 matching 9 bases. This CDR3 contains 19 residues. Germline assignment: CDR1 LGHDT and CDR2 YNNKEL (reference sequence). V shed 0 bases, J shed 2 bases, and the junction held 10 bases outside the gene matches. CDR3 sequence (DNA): TGTGCCAGCAGCCAAGATTCAGGGCTAGCGGGGATTAACACCGGGGAGCTGTTTTTT. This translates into CASSQDSGLAGINTGELFF.

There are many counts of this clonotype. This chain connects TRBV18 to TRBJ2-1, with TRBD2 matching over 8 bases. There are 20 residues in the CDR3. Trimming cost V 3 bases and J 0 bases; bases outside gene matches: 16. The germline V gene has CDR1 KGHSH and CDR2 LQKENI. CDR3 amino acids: CASSPTGGDEIRSSYNEQFF. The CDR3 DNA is TGTGCCAGCTCACCGACCGGGGGGGATGAGATCCGGAGCTCCTACAATGAGCAGTTCTTC.

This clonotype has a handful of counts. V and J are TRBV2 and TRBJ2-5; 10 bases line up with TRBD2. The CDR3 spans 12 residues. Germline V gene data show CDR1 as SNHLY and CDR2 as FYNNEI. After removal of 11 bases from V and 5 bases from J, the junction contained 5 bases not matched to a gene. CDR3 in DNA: TGTGCCGAGGGGGGACTAGCGGAGACCCAGTACTTC. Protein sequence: CAEGGLAETQYF.

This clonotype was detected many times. The CDR3 sequence is CASSSYGGQETQYF. CDR3 nucleotide sequence: TGTGCCAGCAGTTCCTACGGGGGGCAAGAGACCCAGTACTTC. J is TRBJ2-5 and V is TRBV28; 7 bases match TRBD2. The CDR3 has 14 residues. In germline, CDR1 is MDHEN, CDR2 SYDVKM. V shed 4 bases and J 2 bases; nucleotides not matched to a gene: 4.

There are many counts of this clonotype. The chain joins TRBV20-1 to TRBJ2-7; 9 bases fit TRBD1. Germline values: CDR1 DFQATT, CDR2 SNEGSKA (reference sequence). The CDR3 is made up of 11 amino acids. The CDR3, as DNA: TGCCGCCCGGGACAGGGCCCCGAGCAGTACTTC. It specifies CRPGQGPEQYF.